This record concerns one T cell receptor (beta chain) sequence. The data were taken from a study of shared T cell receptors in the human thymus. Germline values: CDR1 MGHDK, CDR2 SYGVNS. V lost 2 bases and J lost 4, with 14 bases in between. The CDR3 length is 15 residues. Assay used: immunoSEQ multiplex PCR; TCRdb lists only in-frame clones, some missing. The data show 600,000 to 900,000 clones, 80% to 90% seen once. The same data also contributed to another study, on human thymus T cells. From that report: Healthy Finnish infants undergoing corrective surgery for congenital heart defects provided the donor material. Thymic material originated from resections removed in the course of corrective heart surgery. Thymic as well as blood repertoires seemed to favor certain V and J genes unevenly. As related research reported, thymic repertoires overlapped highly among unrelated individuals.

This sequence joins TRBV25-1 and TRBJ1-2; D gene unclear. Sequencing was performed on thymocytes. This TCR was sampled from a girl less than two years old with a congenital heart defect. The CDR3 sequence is CASSERSHPGYGYTF. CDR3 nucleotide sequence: TGTGCCAGCAGTGAACGCTCCCACCCGGGCTATGGCTACACCTTC.